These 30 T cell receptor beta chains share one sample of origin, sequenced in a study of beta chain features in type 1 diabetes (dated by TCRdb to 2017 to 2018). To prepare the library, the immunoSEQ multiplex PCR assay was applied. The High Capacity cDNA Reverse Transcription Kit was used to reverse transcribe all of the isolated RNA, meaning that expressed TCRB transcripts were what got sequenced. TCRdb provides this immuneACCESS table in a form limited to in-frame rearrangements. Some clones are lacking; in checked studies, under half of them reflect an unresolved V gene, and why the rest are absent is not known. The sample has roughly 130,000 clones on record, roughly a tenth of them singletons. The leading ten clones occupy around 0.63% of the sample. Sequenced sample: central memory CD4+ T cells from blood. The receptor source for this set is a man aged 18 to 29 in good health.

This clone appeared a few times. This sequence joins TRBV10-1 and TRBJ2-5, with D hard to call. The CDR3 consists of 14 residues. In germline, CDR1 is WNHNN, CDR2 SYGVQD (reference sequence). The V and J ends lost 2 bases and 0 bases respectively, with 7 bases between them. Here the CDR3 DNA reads TGCGCCAGCAGTGAGCAACAGAACCAAGAGACCCAGTACTTC. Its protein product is CASSEQQNQETQYF.

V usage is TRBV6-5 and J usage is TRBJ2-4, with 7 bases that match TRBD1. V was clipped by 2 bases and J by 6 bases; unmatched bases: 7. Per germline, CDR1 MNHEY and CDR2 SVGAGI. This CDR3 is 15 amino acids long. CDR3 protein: CASSYRQGMANIQYF. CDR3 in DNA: TGTGCCAGCAGTTACAGACAGGGAATGGCAAACATTCAGTACTTC.

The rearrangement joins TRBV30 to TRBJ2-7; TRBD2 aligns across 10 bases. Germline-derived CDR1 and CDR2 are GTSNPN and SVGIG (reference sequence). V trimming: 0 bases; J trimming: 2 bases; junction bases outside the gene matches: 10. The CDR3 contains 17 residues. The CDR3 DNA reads TGTGCCTGGAGTGTAGATTTTTATAGCGGGGGGACCTACGAGCAGTACTTC. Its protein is CAWSVDFYSGGTYEQYF.

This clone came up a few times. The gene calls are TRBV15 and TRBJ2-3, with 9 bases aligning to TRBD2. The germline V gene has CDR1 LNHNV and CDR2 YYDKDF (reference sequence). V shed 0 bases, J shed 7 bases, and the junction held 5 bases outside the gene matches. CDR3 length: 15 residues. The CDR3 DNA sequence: TGTGCCACCAGCAGAGACGGACTAGCGTTGAATACGCAGTATTTT. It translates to CATSRDGLALNTQYF. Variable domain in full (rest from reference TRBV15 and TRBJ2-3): DAMVIQNPRYQVTQFGKPVTLSCSQTLNHNVMYWYQQKSSQAPKLLFHYYDKDFNNEADTPDNFQSRRPNTSFCFLDIRSPGLGDTAMYLCATSRDGLALNTQYFGPGTRLTVL.

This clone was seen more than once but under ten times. The CDR3 here is CASSPDSNQPQHF. The CDR3, as DNA: TGTGCCAGCAGCCCCGACAGTAATCAGCCCCAGCATTTT. The chain employs TRBV6-6 and TRBJ1-5, with D maybe TRBD1 (5 bases). Germline V gene lookup returns CDR1 MNHNY and CDR2 SVGAGI (reference sequence). Trimming shortened V by 6 bases and J by 4 bases, and 10 bases separated the two germline ends. This CDR3 contains 13 residues.

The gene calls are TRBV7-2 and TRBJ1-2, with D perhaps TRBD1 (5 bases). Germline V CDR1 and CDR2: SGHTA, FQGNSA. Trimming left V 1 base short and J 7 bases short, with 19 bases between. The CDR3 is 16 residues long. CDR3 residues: CASSLDYSQGRGGYTF. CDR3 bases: TGTGCCAGCAGCTTAGATTACTCCCAGGGTAGAGGTGGCTACACCTTC.

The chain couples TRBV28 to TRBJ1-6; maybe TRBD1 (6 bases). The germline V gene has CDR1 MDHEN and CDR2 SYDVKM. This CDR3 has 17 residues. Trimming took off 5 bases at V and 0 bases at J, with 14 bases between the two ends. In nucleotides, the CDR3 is TGTGCCAGCAGTGGCCGTACAGGGAGCTCCTATAATTCACCCCTCCACTTT. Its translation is CASSGRTGSSYNSPLHF.

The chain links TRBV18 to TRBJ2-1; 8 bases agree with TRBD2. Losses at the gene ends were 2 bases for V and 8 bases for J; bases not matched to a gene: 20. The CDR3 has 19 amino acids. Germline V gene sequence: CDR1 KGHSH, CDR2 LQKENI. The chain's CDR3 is CASSPSGLAVRGGLDEQFF. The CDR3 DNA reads TGTGCCAGCTCACCAAGCGGCCTCGCCGTTCGCGGGGGGTTAGATGAGCAGTTCTTC.

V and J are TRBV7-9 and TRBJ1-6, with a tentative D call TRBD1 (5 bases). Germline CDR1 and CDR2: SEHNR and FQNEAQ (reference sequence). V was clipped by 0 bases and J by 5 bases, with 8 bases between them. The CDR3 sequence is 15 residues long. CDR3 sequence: CASSLAGGHNSPLHF. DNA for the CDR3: TGTGCCAGCAGCTTAGCGGGGGGACATAATTCACCCCTCCACTTT.

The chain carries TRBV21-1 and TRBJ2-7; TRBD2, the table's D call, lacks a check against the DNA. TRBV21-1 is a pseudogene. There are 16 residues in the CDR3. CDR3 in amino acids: CASSSRLRACTYEQYF. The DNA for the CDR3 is TGTGCCAGCAGCAGCCGACTACGGGCGTGCACCTACGAGCAGTACTTC.

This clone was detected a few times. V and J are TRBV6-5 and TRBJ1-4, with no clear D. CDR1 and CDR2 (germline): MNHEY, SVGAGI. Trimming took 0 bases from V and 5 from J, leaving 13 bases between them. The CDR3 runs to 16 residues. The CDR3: CASSYSSGYSNEKLFF. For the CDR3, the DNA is TGTGCCAGCAGTTACTCTAGTGGGTACAGCAATGAAAAACTGTTTTTT.

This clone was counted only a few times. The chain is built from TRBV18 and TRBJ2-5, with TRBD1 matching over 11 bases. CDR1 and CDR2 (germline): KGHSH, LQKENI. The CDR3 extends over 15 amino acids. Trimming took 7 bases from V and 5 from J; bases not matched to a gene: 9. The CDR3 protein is CASFARTGGVETQYF. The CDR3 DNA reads TGTGCCAGCTTCGCAAGGACAGGGGGCGTTGAGACCCAGTACTTC.

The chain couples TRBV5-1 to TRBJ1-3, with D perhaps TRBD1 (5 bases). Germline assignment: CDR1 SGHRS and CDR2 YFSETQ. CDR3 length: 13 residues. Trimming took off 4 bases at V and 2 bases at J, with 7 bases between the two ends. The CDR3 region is CASSPGPGNTIYF. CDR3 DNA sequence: TGCGCCAGCAGCCCAGGGCCTGGAAACACCATATATTTT.

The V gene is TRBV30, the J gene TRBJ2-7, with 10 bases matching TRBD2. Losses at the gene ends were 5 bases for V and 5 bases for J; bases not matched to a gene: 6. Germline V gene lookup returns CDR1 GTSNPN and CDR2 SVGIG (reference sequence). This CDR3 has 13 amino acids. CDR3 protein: CAWRLAGANEQYF. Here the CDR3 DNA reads TGTGCCTGGCGTCTAGCGGGGGCGAACGAGCAGTACTTC. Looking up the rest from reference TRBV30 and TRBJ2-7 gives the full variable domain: SQTIHQWPATLVQPVGSPLSLECTVEGTSNPNLYWYRQAAGRGLQLLFYSVGIGQISSEVPQNLSASRPQDRQFILSSKKLLLSDSGFYLCAWRLAGANEQYFGPGTRLTVT.

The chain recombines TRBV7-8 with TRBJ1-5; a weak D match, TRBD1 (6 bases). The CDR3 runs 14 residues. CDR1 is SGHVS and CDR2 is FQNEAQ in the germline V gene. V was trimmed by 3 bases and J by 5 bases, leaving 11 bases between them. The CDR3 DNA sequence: TGTGCCAGCAGCTTGAGGGACACCGATCAGCCCCAGCATTTT. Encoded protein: CASSLRDTDQPQHF.

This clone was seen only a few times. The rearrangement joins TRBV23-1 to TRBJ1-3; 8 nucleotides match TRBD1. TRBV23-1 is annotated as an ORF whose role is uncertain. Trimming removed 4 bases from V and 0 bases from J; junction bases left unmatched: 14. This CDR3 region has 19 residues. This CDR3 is CASSRPTGEDYSSGNTIYF. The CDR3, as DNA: TGCGCCAGCAGTCGACCGACAGGGGAGGACTACTCCTCTGGAAACACCATATATTTT.

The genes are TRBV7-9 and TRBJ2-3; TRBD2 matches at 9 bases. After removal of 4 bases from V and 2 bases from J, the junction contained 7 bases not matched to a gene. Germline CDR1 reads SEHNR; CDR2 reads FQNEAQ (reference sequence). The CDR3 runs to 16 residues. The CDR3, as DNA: TGTGCCAGCAGCTCACGCGGGGGGGTAGCCACAGATACGCAGTATTTT. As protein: CASSSRGGVATDTQYF.

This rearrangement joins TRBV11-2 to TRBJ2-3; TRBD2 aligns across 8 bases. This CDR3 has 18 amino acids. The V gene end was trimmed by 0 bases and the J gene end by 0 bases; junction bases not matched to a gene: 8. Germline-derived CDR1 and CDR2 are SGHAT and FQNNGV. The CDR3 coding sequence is TGTGCCAGCAGCTTAGAACCCCCCAGCGGGGGCAGCACAGATACGCAGTATTTT. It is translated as CASSLEPPSGGSTDTQYF.

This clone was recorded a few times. The CDR3: CASSPRDRATDTQYF. CDR3 in DNA: TGTGCCAGCAGCCCTCGGGACAGGGCCACAGATACGCAGTATTTT. The chain employs TRBV28 and TRBJ2-3; TRBD1 matches at 9 bases. With 6 bases clipped from V and 2 bases from J, the junction kept 6 bases outside the gene matches. The CDR3 sequence is 15 residues long. CDR1 is MDHEN, CDR2 SYDVKM, per germline.

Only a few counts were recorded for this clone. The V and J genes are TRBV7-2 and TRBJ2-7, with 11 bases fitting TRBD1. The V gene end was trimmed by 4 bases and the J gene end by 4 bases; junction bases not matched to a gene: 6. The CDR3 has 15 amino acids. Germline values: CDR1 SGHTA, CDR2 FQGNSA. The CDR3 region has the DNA TGTGCCAGCAGCTCGATGGGACAGGGGGTGTACGAGCAGTACTTC. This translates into CASSSMGQGVYEQYF. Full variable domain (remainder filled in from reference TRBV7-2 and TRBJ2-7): GAGVSQSPSNKVTEKGKDVELRCDPISGHTALYWYRQSLGQGLEFLIYFQGNSAPDKSGLPSDRFSAERTGGSVSTLTIQRTQQEDSAVYLCASSSMGQGVYEQYFGPGTRLTVT.

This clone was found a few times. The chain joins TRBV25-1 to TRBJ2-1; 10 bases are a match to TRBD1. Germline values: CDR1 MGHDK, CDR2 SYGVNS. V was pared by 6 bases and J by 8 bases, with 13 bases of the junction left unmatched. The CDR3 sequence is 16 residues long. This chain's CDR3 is CASRDWGGQGEDEQFF. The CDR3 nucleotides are TGTGCCAGCAGAGACTGGGGAGGACAGGGGGAGGATGAGCAGTTCTTC.

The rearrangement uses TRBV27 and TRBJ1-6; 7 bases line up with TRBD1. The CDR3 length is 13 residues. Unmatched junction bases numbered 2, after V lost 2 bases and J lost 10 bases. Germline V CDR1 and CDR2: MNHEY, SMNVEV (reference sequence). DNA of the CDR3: TGTGCCAGCAGTTTAAACAGGGGATCACCCCTCCACTTT. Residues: CASSLNRGSPLHF.

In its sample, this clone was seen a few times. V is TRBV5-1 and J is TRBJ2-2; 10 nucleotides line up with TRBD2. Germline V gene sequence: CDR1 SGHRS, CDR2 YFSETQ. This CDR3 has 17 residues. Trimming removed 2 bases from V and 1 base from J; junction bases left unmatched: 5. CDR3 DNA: TGCGCCAGCAGCTTCCCAGCGGGGGGGCGGAACACCGGGGAGCTGTTTTTT. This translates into CASSFPAGGRNTGELFF.

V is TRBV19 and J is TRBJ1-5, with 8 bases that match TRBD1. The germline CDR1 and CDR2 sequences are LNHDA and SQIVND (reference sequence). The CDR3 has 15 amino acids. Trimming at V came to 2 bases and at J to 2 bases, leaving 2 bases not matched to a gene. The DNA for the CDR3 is TGTGCCAGTAGTATAAGGGGACAGGGCAATCAGCCCCAGCATTTT. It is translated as CASSIRGQGNQPQHF.

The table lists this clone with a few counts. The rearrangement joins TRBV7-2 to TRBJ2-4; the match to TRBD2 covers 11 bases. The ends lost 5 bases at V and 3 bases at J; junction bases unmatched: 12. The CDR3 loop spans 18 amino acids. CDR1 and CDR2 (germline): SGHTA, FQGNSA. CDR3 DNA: TGTGCCAGCAGCCCGGGACTAGCGGCCCTAATTGGCAAAAACATTCAGTACTTC. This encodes CASSPGLAALIGKNIQYF.

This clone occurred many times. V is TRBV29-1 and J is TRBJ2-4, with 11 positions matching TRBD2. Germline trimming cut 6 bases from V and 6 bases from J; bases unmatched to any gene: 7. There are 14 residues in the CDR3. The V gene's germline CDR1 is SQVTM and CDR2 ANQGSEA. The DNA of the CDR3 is TGCAGCGTCGGCTCGGGACTAGCGGTAAACATTCAGTACTTC. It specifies CSVGSGLAVNIQYF.

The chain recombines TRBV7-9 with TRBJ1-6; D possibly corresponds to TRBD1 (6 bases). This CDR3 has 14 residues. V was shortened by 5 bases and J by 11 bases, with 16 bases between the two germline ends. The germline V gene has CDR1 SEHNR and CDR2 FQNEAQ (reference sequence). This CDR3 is CASSRTTGLTPLHF. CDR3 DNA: TGTGCCAGCAGCCGAACCACAGGGCTCACACCCCTCCACTTT.

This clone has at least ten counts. CDR3: CASSAQGLEQFF. DNA of the CDR3: TGTGCCAGCAGCGCGCAGGGCCTTGAGCAGTTCTTC. The chain couples TRBV7-2 to TRBJ2-1; the D gene is possibly TRBD1 (5 bases). Germline values: CDR1 SGHTA, CDR2 FQGNSA. The V end was cut by 5 bases, the J end by 9 bases, with 11 bases between. There are 12 residues in the CDR3.

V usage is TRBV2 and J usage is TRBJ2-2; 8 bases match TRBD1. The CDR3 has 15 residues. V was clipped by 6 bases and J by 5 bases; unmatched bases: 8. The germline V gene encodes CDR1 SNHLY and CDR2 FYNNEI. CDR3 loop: CASRSQGAGTGELFF. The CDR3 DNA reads TGTGCCAGCAGAAGTCAGGGGGCAGGTACCGGGGAGCTGTTTTTT.

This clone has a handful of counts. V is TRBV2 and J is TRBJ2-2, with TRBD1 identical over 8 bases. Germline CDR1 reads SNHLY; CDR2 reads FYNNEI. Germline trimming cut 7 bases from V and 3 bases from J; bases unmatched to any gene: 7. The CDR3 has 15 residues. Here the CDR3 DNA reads TGTGCCAGCAAGAAACAGGGGGAAGACACCGGGGAGCTGTTTTTT. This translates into CASKKQGEDTGELFF.